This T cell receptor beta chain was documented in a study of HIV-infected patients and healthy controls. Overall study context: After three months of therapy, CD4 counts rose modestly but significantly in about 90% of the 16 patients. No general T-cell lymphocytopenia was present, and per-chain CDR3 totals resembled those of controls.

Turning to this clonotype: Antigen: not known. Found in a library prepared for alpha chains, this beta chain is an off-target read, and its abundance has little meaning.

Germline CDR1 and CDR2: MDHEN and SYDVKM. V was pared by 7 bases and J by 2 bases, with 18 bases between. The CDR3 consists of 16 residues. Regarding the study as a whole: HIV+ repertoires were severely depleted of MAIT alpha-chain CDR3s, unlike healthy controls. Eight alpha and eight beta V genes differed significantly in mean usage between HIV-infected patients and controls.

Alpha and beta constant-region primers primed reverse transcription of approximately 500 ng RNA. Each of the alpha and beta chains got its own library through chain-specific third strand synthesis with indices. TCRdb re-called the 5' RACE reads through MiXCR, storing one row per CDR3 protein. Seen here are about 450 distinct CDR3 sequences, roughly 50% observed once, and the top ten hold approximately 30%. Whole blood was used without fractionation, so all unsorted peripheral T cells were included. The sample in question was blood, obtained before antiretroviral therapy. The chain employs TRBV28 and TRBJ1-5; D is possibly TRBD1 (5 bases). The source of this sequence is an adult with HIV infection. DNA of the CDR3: TGTGCCAGCATCTTTGAGGGGCTAGGGCGCAATCAGCCCCAGCATTTT. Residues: CASIFEGLGRNQPQHF.